The rows below give T cell receptor beta chains drawn from one sample of a study of T cell responses to AZD1222 COVID-19 vaccine. Clones were sequenced by immunoSEQ multiplex PCR, and TCRdb holds only the in-frame ones, with some missing. The sample consists of around 91,000 clones, 88% of them appearing once. The sample here was peripheral blood, taken on day 0 of AZD1222 vaccination. The receptor set was obtained from an adult in good health. The CDR3 runs from the conserved cysteine through the conserved F or W. D genes are given only for firm matches. Clone size is shown for a subset of rows, as once, few, many or a class of expanded clone.

J,V,D,size,CDR3,DNA
TRBJ1-6,TRBV7-2,.,.,CASSLVEGSPLHF,TGTGCCAGCAGCTTAGTGGAAGGCTCACCCCTCCACTTT
TRBJ1-2,TRBV28,TRBD1,few,CASRAGQANYGYTF,TGTGCCAGCAGGGCGGGACAGGCTAACTATGGCTACACCTTC
TRBJ1-5,TRBV19,.,.,CASSIDQGFNQPQHF,TGTGCCAGTAGTATAGATCAGGGGTTCAATCAGCCCCAGCATTTT
TRBJ2-2,TRBV9,TRBD2,.,CASSVLAANTGELFF,TGTGCCAGCAGCGTACTAGCGGCAAACACCGGGGAGCTGTTTTTT
TRBJ1-6,TRBV13,.,once,CASSQRSYNSPLHF,TGTGCCAGCAGCCAGCGCTCCTATAATTCACCCCTCCACTTT
TRBJ2-2,TRBV6-5,.,.,CASRDTGELFF,TGTGCCAGCAGAGACACCGGGGAGCTGTTTTTT
TRBJ1-2,TRBV28,.,.,CASSLEGAGYTF,TGTGCCAGCAGTTTAGAGGGCGCTGGCTACACCTTC
TRBJ2-2,TRBV19,TRBD1,.,CASIDSGTGGTGELFF,TGTGCCAGTATTGACTCCGGGACAGGGGGCACCGGGGAGCTGTTTTTT
TRBJ1-2,TRBV7-2,.,.,CASSHMGGYYGYTF,TGTGCCAGCAGCCACATGGGGGGGTACTATGGCTACACCTTC
TRBJ2-7,TRBV27,TRBD2,.,CASSRLAGPYEQYF,TGTGCCAGCAGTAGGCTAGCGGGACCCTACGAGCAGTACTTC
TRBJ1-1,TRBV19,.,.,CASSWGRGNTEAFF,TGTGCCAGTTCCTGGGGGAGGGGGAACACTGAAGCTTTCTTT
TRBJ1-2,TRBV20-1,.,once,CSASGDNGYTF,TGCAGTGCTAGTGGGGATAATGGCTACACCTTC